This T cell receptor (beta chain) was sequenced in a study of CD4+ T cells in melanoma. The germline V gene has CDR1 SGHAT and CDR2 FQNNGV. V lost 3 bases to trimming and J lost 3 bases, with 11 bases between them. The CDR3 contains 15 residues. This table comes from immunoSEQ multiplex PCR, and its TCRdb copy is limited to in-frame clones, with some not included. The data hold 9,500 to 11,000 clones, with around two thirds observed a single time. Sequenced input: cells from a culture (not recorded whether cultured in vitro). The clonotype comes from a human donor with melanoma. The chain recombines TRBV11-2 with TRBJ2-2; no reliable D call. The CDR3 is CASSFKGRDTGELFF. CDR3 nucleotides: TGTGCCAGCAGCTTCAAGGGAAGGGACACCGGGGAGCTGTTTTTT.